These 3 T cell receptor beta chains were all obtained from the same sample, sequenced in a study of blood T cell repertoires in COVID-19. Generated by immunoSEQ multiplex PCR, the TCRdb table keeps only in-frame clones and is missing some. The sample includes some 140,000 clones, approximately 90% of them seen just once. Source material: peripheral blood. These receptors were collected from a man in his 70s with active COVID-19.

The chain has TRBV30 and TRBJ1-2, with 12 bases identical to TRBD1. The trim removed 5 bases at V and 5 bases at J, leaving 6 bases unmatched. Germline V gene lookup returns CDR1 GTSNPN and CDR2 SVGIG (reference sequence). This CDR3 is built from 14 residues. CDR3 amino acids: CAWGGTGGDYGYTF. The CDR3, as DNA: TGTGCCTGGGGTGGGACAGGGGGCGATTATGGCTACACCTTC.

This sequence joins TRBV7-9 and TRBJ1-2, with no clear D. Deletions cut 4 bases from V and 12 bases from J, with 18 bases between. CDR3 length equals 13 residues. Germline-derived CDR1 and CDR2 are SEHNR and FQNEAQ (reference sequence). CDR3 protein: CASSSMRANGNTF. In DNA form, the CDR3 reads TGTGCCAGCAGCTCAATGAGGGCCAATGGGAACACCTTC.

The rearrangement uses TRBV6-1 and TRBJ1-5; D possibly corresponds to TRBD1 (5 bases). Germline V gene lookup returns CDR1 MNHNS and CDR2 SASEGT. The CDR3 is made up of 16 amino acids. V lost 3 bases and J 7 bases, leaving 19 bases between the germline ends. The CDR3 DNA is TGTGCCAGCAGTGATGTAGCGAACAGGCGGGGACAGCCCCAGCATTTT. Translating gives CASSDVANRRGQPQHF.